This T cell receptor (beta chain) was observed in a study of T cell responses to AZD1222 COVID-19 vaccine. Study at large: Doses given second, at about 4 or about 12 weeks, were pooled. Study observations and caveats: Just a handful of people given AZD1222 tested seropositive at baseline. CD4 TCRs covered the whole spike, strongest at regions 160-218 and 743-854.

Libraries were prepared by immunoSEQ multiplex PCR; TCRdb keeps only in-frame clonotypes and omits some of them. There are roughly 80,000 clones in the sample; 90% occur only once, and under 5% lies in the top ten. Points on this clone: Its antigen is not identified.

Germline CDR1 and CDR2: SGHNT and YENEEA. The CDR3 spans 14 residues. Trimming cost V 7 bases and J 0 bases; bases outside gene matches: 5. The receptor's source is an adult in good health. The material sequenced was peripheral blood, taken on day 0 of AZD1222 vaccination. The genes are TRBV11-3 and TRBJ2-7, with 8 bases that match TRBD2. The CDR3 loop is CASKLAGYSYEQYF. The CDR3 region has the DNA TGTGCCAGCAAGTTAGCGGGGTACTCCTACGAGCAGTACTTC.